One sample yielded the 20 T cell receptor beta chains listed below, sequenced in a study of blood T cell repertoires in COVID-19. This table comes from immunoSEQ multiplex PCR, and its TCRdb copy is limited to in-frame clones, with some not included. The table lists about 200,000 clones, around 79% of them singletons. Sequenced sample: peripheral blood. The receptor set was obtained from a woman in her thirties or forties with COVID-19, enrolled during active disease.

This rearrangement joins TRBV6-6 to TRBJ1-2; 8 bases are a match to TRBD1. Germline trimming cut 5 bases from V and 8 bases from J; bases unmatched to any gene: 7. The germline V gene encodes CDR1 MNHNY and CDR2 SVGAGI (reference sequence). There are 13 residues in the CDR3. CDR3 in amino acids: CASSPTGGVGYTF. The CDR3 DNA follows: TGTGCCAGCAGTCCTACAGGGGGGGTAGGCTACACCTTC.

The DNA for the CDR3 is TGTGCCATCAGTACTAGCGGGAGTATCACCGGGGAGCTGTTTTTT. Translating it yields CAISTSGSITGELFF. This chain connects TRBV10-3 to TRBJ2-2, with 11 bases aligning to TRBD2. This CDR3 has 15 amino acids. The V gene's germline CDR1 is ENHRY and CDR2 SYGVKD. Unmatched junction bases numbered 3, after V lost 5 bases and J lost 4 bases.

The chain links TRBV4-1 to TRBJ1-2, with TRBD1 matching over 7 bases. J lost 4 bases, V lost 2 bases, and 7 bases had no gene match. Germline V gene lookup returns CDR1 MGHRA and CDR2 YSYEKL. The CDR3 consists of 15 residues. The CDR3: CASSQRPGQSYGYTF. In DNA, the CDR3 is TGCGCCAGCAGCCAAAGGCCGGGACAGTCCTATGGCTACACCTTC.

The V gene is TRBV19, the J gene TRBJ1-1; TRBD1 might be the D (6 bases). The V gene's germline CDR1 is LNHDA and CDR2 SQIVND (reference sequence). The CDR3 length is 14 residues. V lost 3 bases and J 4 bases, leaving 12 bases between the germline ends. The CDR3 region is CASSMNGGRTEAFF. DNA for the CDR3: TGTGCCAGTAGTATGAACGGGGGGCGCACTGAAGCTTTCTTT.

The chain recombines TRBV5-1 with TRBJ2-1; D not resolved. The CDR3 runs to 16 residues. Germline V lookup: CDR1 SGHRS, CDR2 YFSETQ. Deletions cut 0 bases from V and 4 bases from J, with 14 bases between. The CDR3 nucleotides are TGCGCCAGCAGCTTGGAACAGCTTACGGCATACAATGAGCAGTTCTTC. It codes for CASSLEQLTAYNEQFF.

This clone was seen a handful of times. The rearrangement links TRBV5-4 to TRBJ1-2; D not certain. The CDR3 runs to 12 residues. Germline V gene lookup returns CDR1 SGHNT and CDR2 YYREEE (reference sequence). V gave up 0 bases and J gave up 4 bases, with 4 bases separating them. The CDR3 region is CASSLDTYGYTF. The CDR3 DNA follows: TGTGCCAGCAGCTTGGACACCTATGGCTACACCTTC.

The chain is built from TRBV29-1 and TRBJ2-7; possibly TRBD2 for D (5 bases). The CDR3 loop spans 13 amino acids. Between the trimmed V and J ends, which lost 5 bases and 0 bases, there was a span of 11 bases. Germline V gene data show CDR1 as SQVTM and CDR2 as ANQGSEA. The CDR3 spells CSVRTSTSYEQYF. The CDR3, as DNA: TGCAGCGTTCGGACTTCTACCTCCTACGAGCAGTACTTC.

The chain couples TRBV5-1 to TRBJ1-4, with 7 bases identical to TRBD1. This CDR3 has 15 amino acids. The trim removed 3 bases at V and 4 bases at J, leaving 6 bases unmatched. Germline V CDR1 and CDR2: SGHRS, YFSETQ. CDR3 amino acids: CASSSPGTDNEKLFF. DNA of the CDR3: TGCGCCAGCAGCTCCCCCGGGACAGATAATGAAAAACTGTTTTTT.

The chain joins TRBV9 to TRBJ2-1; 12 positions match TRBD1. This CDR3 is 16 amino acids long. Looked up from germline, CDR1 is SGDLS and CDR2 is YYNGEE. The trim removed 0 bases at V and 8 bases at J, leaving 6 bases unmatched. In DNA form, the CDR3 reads TGTGCCAGCAGCGTAGGGGGACAGGGGGCTGTATATGAGCAGTTCTTC. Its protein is CASSVGGQGAVYEQFF.

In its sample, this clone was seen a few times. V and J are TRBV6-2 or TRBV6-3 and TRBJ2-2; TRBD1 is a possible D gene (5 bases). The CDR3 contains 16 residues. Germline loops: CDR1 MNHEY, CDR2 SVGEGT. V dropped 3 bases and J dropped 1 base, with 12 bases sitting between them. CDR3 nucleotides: TGTGCCAGCAGTTATTGGGCAGGGCTGAACACCGGGGAGCTGTTTTTT. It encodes CASSYWAGLNTGELFF.

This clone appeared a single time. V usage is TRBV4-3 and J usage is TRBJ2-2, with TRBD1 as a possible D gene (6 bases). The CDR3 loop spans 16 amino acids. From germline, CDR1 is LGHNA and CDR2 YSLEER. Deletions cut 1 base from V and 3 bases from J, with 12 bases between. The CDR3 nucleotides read TGCGCCAGCAGCCAAGGAGGGGGTAGGGACACCGGGGAGCTGTTTTTT. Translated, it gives CASSQGGGRDTGELFF.

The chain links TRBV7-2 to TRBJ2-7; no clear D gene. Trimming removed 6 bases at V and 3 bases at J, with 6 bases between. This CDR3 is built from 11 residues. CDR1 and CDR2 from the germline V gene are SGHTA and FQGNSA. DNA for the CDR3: TGTGCCAGCAGAAGACACTACGAGCAGTACTTC. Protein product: CASRRHYEQYF. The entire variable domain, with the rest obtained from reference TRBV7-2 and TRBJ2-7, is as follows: GAGVSQSPSNKVTEKGKDVELRCDPISGHTALYWYRQSLGQGLEFLIYFQGNSAPDKSGLPSDRFSAERTGGSVSTLTIQRTQQEDSAVYLCASRRHYEQYFGPGTRLTVT.

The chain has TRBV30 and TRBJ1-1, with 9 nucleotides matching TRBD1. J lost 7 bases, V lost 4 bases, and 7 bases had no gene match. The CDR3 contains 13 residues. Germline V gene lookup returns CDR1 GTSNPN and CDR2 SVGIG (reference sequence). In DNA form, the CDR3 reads TGTGCCTGGACCCGGGACAGGGATGTTGAAGCTTTCTTT. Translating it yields CAWTRDRDVEAFF.

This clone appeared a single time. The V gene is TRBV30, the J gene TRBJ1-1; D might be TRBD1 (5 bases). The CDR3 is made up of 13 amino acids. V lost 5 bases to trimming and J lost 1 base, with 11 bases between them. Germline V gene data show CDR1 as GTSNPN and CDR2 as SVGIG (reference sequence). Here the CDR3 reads CAWGTNRNTEAFF. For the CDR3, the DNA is TGTGCCTGGGGGACCAACAGGAACACTGAAGCTTTCTTT. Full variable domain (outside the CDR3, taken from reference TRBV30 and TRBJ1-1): SQTIHQWPATLVQPVGSPLSLECTVEGTSNPNLYWYRQAAGRGLQLLFYSVGIGQISSEVPQNLSASRPQDRQFILSSKKLLLSDSGFYLCAWGTNRNTEAFFGQGTRLTVV.

The CDR3 sequence: CASSPLAGNQPQHF. CDR3 in DNA: TGTGCCAGCAGTCCGCTAGCTGGCAATCAGCCCCAGCATTTT. The chain employs TRBV3-1 (or the pseudogene TRBV3-2) and TRBJ1-5; no clear D gene. Germline CDR1 and CDR2: LGHDT and YNNKEL (reference sequence). V was trimmed by 6 bases and J by 2 bases, leaving 11 bases between them. The CDR3 sequence is 14 residues long.

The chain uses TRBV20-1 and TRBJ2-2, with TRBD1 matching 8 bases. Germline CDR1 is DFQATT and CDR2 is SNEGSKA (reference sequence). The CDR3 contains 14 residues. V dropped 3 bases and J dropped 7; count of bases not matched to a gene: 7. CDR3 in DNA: TGCAGTGCTAGTGGGGACAGGACGAGCGGGGAGCTGTTTTTT. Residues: CSASGDRTSGELFF.

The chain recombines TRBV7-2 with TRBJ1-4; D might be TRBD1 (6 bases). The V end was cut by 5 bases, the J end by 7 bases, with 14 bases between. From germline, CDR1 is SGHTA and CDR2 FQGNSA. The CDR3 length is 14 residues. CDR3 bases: TGTGCCAGCAGCCACGGTGGGGGCGGTGAAAAACTGTTTTTT. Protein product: CASSHGGGGEKLFF.

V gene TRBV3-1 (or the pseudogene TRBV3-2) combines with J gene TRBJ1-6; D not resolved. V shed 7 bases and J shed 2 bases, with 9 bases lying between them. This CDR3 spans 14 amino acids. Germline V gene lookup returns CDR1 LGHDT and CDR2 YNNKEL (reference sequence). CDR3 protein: CASTRRPYNSPLHF. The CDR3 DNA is TGTGCCAGCACGCGGAGGCCCTATAATTCACCCCTCCACTTT.

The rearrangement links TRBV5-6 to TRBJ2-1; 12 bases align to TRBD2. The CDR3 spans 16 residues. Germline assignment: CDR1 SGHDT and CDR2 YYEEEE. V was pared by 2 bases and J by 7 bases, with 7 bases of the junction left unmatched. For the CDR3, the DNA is TGTGCCAGCAGCTTCCCCTCTAGCGGGAGGGGGAATGAGCAGTTCTTC. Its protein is CASSFPSSGRGNEQFF.

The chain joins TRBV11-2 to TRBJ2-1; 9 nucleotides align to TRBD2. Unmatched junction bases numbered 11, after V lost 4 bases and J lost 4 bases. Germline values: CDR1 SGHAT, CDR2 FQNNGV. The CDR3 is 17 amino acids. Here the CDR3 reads CASSSTSGLASYNEQFF. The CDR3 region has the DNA TGTGCCAGCAGCTCCACGTCGGGACTAGCTTCTTACAATGAGCAGTTCTTC. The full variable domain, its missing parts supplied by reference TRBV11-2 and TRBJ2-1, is EAGVAQSPRYKIIEKRQSVAFWCNPISGHATLYWYQQILGQGPKLLIQFQNNGVVDDSQLPKDRFSAERLKGVDSTLKIQPAKLEDSAVYLCASSSTSGLASYNEQFFGPGTRLTVL.